This T cell receptor beta chain was profiled in a study of CD8 T cells in ankylosing spondylitis. Study results and limitations: According to the report, clones linked to the disease were significantly enriched in matched synovial fluid samples taken from ankylosing spondylitis patients. In peripheral blood, disease-linked CD8+ clones occurred at relatively low frequencies. Within ankylosing spondylitis blood, a TCR beta motif made up of under 10 highly homologous variants appeared to be characteristic.

This clonotype has ten or more counts. Its target is unknown. The CDR3 spans 16 residues. J was trimmed by 8 bases and V by 7 bases; bases with no gene match: 11. CDR1 is KGHDR, CDR2 SFDVKD, per germline. MiXCR, run by TCRdb on the 5' RACE reads, gives a single entry per CDR3 protein. Found here are just under 95,000 distinct CDR3 sequences, around 10% of them singletons; the top ten hold 5.1%. V and J are TRBV24-1 and TRBJ2-2; 11 positions agree with TRBD1. The sequencing sample was made of blood, either unsorted or a sorted T cell fraction (not recorded which). The sequence was collected from a male donor with ankylosing spondylitis or in good health (not recorded which). The CDR3 region is CATRSGQGAREGELFF. Written as DNA, the CDR3 is TGTGCCACCAGGTCCGGACAGGGGGCGCGAGAAGGGGAGCTGTTTTTT.